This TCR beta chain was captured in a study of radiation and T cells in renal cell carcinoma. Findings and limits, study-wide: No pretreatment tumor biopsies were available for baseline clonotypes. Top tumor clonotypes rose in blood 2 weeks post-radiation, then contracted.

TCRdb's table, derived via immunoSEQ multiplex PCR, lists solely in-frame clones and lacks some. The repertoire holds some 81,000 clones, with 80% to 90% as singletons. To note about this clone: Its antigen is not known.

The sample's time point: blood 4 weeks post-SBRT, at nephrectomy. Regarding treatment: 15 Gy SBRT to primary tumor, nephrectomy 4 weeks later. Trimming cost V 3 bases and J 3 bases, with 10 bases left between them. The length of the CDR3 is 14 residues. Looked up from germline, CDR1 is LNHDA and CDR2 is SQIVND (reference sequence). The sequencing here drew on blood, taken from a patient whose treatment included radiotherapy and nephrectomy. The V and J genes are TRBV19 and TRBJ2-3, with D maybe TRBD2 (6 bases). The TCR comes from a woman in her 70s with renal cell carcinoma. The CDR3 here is CASSIGLATDTQYF. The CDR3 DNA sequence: TGTGCCAGTAGTATCGGGCTAGCGACAGATACGCAGTATTTT.